This record looks at one TCR beta chain sequence and its context. A junction boundary mismatches the germline segment, possibly from a read error. This sample stems from a study of CD8+CD57+ T cells in acquired aplastic anemia. The use of genomic DNA as template underpinned the TCR beta VDJ and CDR3 profiling. From the reads, TCRdb called clonotypes with MiXCR, one entry per CDR3 protein. This sample has approximately 260,000 distinct CDR3 sequences, with 70% to 85% found just once. All sequencing subjects had displayed CD8+CD57+ cell expansion on flow cytometry. Patients uniformly had severe acquired aplastic anemia. CDR3 length equals 14 residues. Looked up from germline, CDR1 is SGDLS and CDR2 is YYNGEE.

The chain recombines TRBV9 with TRBJ2-3; 10 bases are shared with TRBD2. Sequencing was performed on sorted CD4+, CD8+, or CD8+CD57+ T cells (not recorded which) from PBMCs. The receptor's source is a human donor with aplastic anemia. CDR3 nucleotide sequence: TGTGCCAGCAGCTTAGCGGGAGGTCCCGAGACGCTTGGTTTT. It translates to CASSLAGGPETLGF.